This T cell receptor (beta chain) was captured in a study of cytomegalovirus exposure and HLA in healthy donors. Germline CDR1 is SGHVS and CDR2 is FQNEAQ. V was cut by 5 bases and J by 3 bases, with 16 bases left in between. The CDR3 is 15 residues long. The donors were part of the validation cohort, which consisted of under 150 subjects and was separate from the first cohort of hundreds of subjects. Some clones are missing from TCRdb's copy, which holds only in-frame ones; the method was immunoSEQ multiplex PCR. The data show roughly 56,000 clones, approximately 92% seen once. This receptor was taken from a man aged 18 to 30 in good health and CMV-seronegative. The sample was PBMCs. V gene TRBV7-8 combines with J gene TRBJ1-1; tentative D call: TRBD1 (5 bases). The CDR3, as DNA: TGTGCCAGCAGCCCGTGGGACGGGGGGGACACTGAAGCTTTCTTT. Amino acids: CASSPWDGGDTEAFF. Full variable domain (outside the CDR3, taken from reference TRBV7-8 and TRBJ1-1): GAGVSQSPRYKVAKRGQDVALRCDPISGHVSLFWYQQALGQGPEFLTYFQNEAQLDKSGLPSDRFFAERPEGSVSTLKIQRTQQEDSAVYLCASSPWDGGDTEAFFGQGTRLTVV.